Here is one T cell receptor beta chain with its context. Its antigen is still unknown. The ends lost 0 bases at V and 5 bases at J; junction bases unmatched: 10. Germline CDR1 and CDR2: SGHRS and YFSETQ. The CDR3 contains 17 residues. These data originate in a study of cytomegalovirus exposure and HLA in healthy donors. Study results and caveats: Presence/absence comparisons presumed near-even sequencing depth among donors. A later analysis showed HLA-associated TCR beta chains outstripping equally common others in clonal expansion. Relative to the approximately 700-donor mean, N-insertions were reportedly fewer in an Asian-associated ancestry cluster in a later analysis.

PCR involved 60 Vbeta and 13 Jbeta primers. Generated by immunoSEQ multiplex PCR, the TCRdb table keeps only in-frame clones and is missing some. Here the sample spans roughly 200,000 clones, more than 60% being singletons. The receptor comes from a woman between 55 and 75 years old in good health and CMV-seropositive. The V and J genes are TRBV5-1 and TRBJ2-3, with 9 nucleotides matching TRBD1. Sequenced: PBMCs. DNA for the CDR3: TGCGCCAGCAGCTTGGGACGAACGGGACAGGGTGGAGATACGCAGTATTTT. Residues: CASSLGRTGQGGDTQYF.